Presented here are 4 T cell receptor beta chains from one specimen sequenced in a study of cytomegalovirus exposure and HLA in healthy donors. With 60 Vbeta and 13 Jbeta primers, the PCR was carried out. The method was immunoSEQ multiplex PCR; TCRdb's version includes in-frame clones alone and lacks a portion of them. The data hold 120,000 to 150,000 clones, with 65% to 80% observed a single time. The sample comprised PBMCs. The receptors were gathered from a woman between 40 and 50 years old in good health and CMV-seronegative.

This chain connects TRBV7-9 to TRBJ1-2; 8 bases match TRBD1. The germline V gene encodes CDR1 SEHNR and CDR2 FQNEAQ (reference sequence). Unmatched junction bases numbered 4, after V lost 4 bases and J lost 3 bases. The CDR3 runs 14 residues. The CDR3 nucleotides are TGTGCCAGCAGCTCCTCAGGGGGCGACTATGGCTACACCTTC. Protein: CASSSSGGDYGYTF.

The chain uses TRBV20-1 and TRBJ1-1; no clear D. V was cut by 3 bases and J by 3 bases, with 5 bases left in between. CDR3 length: 11 amino acids. Germline V gene lookup returns CDR1 DFQATT and CDR2 SNEGSKA (reference sequence). The CDR3, as DNA: TGCAGTGCTAGGTCAGACACTGAAGCTTTCTTT. Translated, it gives CSARSDTEAFF.

This clone came up once. The CDR3 DNA reads TGTGCCAGCAGCCATCTACAGGGAACCGGGGAGCTGTTTTTT. Translated: CASSHLQGTGELFF. The chain joins TRBV16 to TRBJ2-2; a weak D match, TRBD1 (6 bases). The germline V gene has CDR1 KGHSY and CDR2 FQNENV. Trimming took off 3 bases at V and 5 bases at J, with 10 bases between the two ends. This CDR3 has 14 residues.

About this clone: This specimen includes other DNA sequences encoding the same CDR3. This chain uses TRBV7-2 with TRBJ1-1; 8 nucleotides line up with TRBD1. This CDR3 is built from 15 residues. Germline V gene sequence: CDR1 SGHTA, CDR2 FQGNSA. V lost 2 bases, J lost 2 bases, and 4 bases stayed unmatched. The CDR3 here is CASSLQGAINTEAFF. CDR3 sequence (DNA): TGTGCCAGCAGCTTACAGGGGGCGATTAACACTGAAGCTTTCTTT.